The entry below describes one T cell receptor beta chain. The antigen it binds to is not known. Base qualities are missing; no much larger clone stands one base away. This entry belongs to a study of T cell repertoires in cytomegalovirus infection (dated by TCRdb to between 2018 and 2021). A note on the overall study: Peptide stimulations targeted recently identified HLA-C-restricted CMV epitopes, whose presentation resists viral immunomodulation, together with well-studied HLA-B-restricted epitopes. Donor HLA type was relevant to the analysis, because carriage of CMV infection together with the matching HLA type was indicated by public TCR beta signatures.

Sample treatment or condition, as interpreted from the label and publication: in vitro stimulation with specific CMV peptide epitopes to enrich CMV-specific T cells. Sequencer: Illumina HiSeq 1500. Starting from the raw public reads, TCRdb applied fastp trimming at Q25, assembled clones with MiXCR and retained in-frame beta chains. All rows with the same CDR3 protein become a single entry with the most common DNA and genes. Across this sample there are fewer than 900,000 distinct CDR3 sequences, with 25% to 30% seen only once. The ten largest make up over 10% of the sample. The junction shows trimming of 1 base on V and 0 bases on J, plus 9 bases between the germline ends. The germline V gene encodes CDR1 LNHNV and CDR2 YYDKDF (reference sequence). From the cysteine through the phenylalanine, the CDR3 covers 16 amino acids. Only the CDR3 part of the read is kept: 48 bases, read in frame from the first base.

Study-wide findings and limitations: Cumulative frequency of public TCR beta family members discriminated carriers of CMV infection plus the relevant HLA type in this cohort and an independent 352-donor cohort. The ex vivo response was dominated by HLA-C-restricted CMV-specific TCR beta clonotypes, which also provided the single most frequent clonotype in two of eight donors.

The receptor chain draws on TRBV15 and TRBJ2-2; the D gene lacks a confident call. The TCR sequence derives from a human donor in good health (CMV status not recorded). Some clones in this sample may be carry-over from other donors' samples. Sequences were derived from cultured CD8+ T cells from PBMCs, sampled from culture after CMV antigen stimulation. CDR3 reads: CATSRARFANTGELFF. Here is the DNA: TGTGCCACCAGCAGAGCTCGGTTCGCGAACACCGGGGAGCTGTTTTTT.